The entry below gives a single T cell receptor (beta chain) sequence along with its context. Data came from immunoSEQ multiplex PCR; TCRdb stores just in-frame clones and leaves some out. The data contain over 80,000 clones, roughly 91% of them seen just once; the ten biggest clones take up around 16%. This sample is part of a study of control samples from healthy donors and cancer patients. This CDR3 has 13 amino acids. CDR1 is MNHEY, CDR2 SMNVEV, per germline (reference sequence). The V gene lost 5 bases and the J gene lost 2 bases, with 10 bases spanning the gap. The sequence came from a man younger than 40 in good health. Sequences were obtained from blood. V is TRBV27 and J is TRBJ2-7; tentatively, D is TRBD1 (6 bases). This CDR3 reads CASSQGTAYEQYF. The CDR3 DNA sequence: TGTGCCAGCAGTCAGGGGACGGCCTACGAGCAGTACTTC.